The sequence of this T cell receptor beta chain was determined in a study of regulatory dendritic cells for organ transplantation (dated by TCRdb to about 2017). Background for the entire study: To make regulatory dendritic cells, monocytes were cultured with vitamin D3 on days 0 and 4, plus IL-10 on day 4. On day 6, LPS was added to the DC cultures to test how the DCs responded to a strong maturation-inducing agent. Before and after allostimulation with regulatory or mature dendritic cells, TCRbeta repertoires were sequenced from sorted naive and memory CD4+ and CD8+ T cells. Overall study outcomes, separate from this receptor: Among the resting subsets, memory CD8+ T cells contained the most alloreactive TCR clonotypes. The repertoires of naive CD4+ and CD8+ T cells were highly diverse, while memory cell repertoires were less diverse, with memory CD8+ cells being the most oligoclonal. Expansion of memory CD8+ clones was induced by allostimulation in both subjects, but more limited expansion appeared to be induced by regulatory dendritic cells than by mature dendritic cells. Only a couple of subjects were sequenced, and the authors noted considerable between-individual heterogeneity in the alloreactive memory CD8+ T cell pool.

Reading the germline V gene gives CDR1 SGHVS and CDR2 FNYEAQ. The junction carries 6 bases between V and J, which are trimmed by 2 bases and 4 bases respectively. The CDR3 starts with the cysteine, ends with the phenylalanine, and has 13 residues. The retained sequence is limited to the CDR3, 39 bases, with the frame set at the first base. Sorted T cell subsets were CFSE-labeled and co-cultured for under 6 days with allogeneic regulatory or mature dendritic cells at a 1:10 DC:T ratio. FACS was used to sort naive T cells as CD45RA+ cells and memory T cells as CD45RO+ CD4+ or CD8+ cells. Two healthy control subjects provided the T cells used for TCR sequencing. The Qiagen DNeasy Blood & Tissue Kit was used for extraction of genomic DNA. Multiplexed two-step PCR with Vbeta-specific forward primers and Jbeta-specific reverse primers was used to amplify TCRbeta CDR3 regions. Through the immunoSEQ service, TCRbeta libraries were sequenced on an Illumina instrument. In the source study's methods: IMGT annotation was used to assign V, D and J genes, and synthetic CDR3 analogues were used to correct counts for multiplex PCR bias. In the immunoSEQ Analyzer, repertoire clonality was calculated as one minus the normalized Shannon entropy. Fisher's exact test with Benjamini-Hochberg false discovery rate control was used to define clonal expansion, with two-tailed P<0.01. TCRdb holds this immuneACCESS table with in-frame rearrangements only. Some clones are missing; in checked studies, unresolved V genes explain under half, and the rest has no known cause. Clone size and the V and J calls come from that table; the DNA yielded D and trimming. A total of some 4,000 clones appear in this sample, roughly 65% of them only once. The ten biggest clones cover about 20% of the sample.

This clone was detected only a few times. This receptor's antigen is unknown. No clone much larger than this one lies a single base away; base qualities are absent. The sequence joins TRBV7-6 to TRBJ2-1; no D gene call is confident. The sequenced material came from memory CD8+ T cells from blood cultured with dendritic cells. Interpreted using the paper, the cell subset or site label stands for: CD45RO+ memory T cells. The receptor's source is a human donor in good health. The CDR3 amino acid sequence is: CASSLKEYNEQFF. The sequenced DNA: TGTGCCAGCAGCTTAAAAGAGTACAATGAGCAGTTCTTC.